This TCR beta chain was sequenced in a study of control samples from healthy donors and cancer patients. Looked up from germline, CDR1 is LGHDT and CDR2 is YNNKEL (reference sequence). The CDR3 has 12 amino acids. J lost 15 bases, V lost 5 bases, and 7 bases had no gene match. The assay was immunoSEQ multiplex PCR, and TCRdb's table has in-frame clones only and misses some. Here the sample spans around 130,000 clones, approximately 87% being singletons. Sequenced input: blood. This TCR came from a man younger than 45 in good health. The V call is TRBV3-1 (or the pseudogene TRBV3-2), the J call TRBJ2-1, with 10 positions matching TRBD2. The CDR3 sequence is CASSTPGLAVFF. The DNA for the CDR3 is TGTGCCAGCAGCACCCCAGGACTAGCGGTGTTCTTC.